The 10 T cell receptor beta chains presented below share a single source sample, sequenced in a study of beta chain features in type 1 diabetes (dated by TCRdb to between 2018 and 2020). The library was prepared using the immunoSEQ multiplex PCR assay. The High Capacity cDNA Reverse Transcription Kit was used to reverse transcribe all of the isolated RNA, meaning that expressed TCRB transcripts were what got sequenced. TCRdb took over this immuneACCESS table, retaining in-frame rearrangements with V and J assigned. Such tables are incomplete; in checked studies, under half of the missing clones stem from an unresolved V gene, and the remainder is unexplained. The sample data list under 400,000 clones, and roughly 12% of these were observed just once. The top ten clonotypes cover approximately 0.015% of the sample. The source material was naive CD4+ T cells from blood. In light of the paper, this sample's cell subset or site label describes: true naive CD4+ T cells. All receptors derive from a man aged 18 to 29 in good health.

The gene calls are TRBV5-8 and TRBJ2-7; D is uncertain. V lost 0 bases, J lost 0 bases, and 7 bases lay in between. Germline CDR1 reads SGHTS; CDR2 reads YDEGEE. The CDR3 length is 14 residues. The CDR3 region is CASSLARLSYEQYF. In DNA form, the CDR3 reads TGTGCCAGCAGCTTGGCCAGGCTCTCCTACGAGCAGTACTTC.

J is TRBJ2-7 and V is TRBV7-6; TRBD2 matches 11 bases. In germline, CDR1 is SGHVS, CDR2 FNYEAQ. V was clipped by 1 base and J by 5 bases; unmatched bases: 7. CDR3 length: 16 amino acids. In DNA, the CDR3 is TGTGCCAGCAGCTTAGGTCAGACTAGCGGGAACGACGAGCAGTACTTC. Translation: CASSLGQTSGNDEQYF.

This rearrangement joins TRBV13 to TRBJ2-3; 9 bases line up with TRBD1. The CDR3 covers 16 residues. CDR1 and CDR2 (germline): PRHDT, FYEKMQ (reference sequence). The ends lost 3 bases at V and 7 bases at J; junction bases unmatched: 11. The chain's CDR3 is CASSFAGTGFWHTQYF. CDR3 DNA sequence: TGTGCCAGCAGCTTTGCCGGGACAGGGTTCTGGCATACGCAGTATTTT.

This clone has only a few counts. CDR3 sequence reads: CASSLEAGVTDTQYF. The CDR3 DNA reads TGCGCCAGCAGCTTGGAAGCGGGAGTCACAGATACGCAGTATTTT. The chain has TRBV5-1 and TRBJ2-3; 8 nucleotides match TRBD2. V shed 0 bases and J 2 bases; nucleotides not matched to a gene: 2. From germline, CDR1 is SGHRS and CDR2 YFSETQ. This CDR3 has 15 residues.

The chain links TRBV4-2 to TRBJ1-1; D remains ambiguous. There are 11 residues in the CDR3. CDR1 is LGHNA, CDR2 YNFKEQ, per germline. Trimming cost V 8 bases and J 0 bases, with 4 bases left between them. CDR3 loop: CASSMNTEAFF. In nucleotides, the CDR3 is TGTGCCAGCTCTATGAACACTGAAGCTTTCTTT.

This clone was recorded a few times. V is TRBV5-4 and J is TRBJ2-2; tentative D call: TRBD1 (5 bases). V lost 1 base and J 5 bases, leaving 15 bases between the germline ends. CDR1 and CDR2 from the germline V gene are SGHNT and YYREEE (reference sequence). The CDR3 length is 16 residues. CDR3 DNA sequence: TGTGCCAGCAGCTTGTCAGGGTCCACCATAACCGGGGAGCTGTTTTTT. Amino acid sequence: CASSLSGSTITGELFF.

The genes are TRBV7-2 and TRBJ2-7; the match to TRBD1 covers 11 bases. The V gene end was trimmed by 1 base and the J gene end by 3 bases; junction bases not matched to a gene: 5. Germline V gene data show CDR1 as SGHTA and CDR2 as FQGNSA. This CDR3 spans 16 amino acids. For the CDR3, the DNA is TGTGCCAGCAGCTTAGGTCTGGGACAGGGGGGCTACGAGCAGTACTTC. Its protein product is CASSLGLGQGGYEQYF. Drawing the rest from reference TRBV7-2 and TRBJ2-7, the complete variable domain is GAGVSQSPSNKVTEKGKDVELRCDPISGHTALYWYRQSLGQGLEFLIYFQGNSAPDKSGLPSDRFSAERTGGSVSTLTIQRTQQEDSAVYLCASSLGLGQGGYEQYFGPGTRLTVT.

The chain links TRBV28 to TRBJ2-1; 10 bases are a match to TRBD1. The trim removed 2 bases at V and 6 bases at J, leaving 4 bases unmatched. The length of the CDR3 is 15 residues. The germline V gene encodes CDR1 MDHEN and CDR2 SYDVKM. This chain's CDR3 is CASSLPGTGVNEQFF. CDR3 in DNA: TGTGCCAGCAGTTTACCCGGGACAGGGGTCAATGAGCAGTTCTTC.

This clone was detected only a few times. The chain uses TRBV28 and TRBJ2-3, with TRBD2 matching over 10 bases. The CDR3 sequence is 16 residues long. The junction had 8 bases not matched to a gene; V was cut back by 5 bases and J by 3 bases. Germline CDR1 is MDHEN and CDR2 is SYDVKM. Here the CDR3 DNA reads TGTGCCAGCAGTAAAGTTGGACTAGCGGTAACAGATACGCAGTATTTT. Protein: CASSKVGLAVTDTQYF.

CDR3 amino acids: CASSPPTPYEQYF. The CDR3 coding sequence is TGTGCCAGCAGCCCCCCCACTCCTTACGAGCAGTACTTC. The rearrangement joins TRBV6-6 to TRBJ2-7, with D uncertain. This CDR3 is 13 amino acids long. V lost 6 bases and J 4 bases, leaving 13 bases between the germline ends. Per germline, CDR1 MNHNY and CDR2 SVGAGI (reference sequence).